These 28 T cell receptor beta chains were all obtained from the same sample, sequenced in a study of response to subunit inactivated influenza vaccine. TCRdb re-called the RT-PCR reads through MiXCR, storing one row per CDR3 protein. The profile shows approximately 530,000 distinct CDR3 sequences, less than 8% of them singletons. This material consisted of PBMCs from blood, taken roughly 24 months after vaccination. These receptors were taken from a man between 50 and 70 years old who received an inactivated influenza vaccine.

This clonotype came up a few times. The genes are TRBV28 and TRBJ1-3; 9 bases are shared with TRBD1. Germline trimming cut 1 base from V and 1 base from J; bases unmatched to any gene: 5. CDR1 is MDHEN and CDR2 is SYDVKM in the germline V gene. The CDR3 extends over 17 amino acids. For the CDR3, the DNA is TGTGCCAGCAGTTTATTCCGGACAGGGGTGTCTGGAAACACCATATATTTT. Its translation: CASSLFRTGVSGNTIYF.

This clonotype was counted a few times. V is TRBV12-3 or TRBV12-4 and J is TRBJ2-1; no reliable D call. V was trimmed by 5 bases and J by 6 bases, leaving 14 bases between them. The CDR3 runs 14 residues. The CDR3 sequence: CASSGPPLFNEQFF. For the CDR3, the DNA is TGTGCCAGCAGTGGACCACCCCTCTTCAATGAGCAGTTCTTC.

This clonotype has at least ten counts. The CDR3 nucleotides are TGTGCCAGCAGCCAGGAACTAGCGGGAGGGCGAACCTCCTACAATGAGCAGTTCTTC. Residues: CASSQELAGGRTSYNEQFF. The chain employs TRBV5-4 and TRBJ2-1, with 13 bases fitting TRBD2. V was clipped by 4 bases and J by 0 bases; unmatched bases: 10. Germline CDR1 is SGHNT and CDR2 is YYREEE (reference sequence). This CDR3 is built from 19 residues.

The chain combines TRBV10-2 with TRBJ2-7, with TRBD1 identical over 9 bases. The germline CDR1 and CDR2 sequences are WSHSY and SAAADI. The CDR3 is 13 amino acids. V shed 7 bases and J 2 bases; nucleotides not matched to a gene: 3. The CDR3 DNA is TGCGCCAGCAAGAGACAGGGGGCCTACGAGCAGTACTTC. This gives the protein CASKRQGAYEQYF.

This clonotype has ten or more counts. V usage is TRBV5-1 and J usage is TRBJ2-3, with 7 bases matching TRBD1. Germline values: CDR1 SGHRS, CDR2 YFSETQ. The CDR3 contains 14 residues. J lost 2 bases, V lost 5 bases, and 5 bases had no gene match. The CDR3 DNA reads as TGCGCCAGCAGTCATGGACAGGACACAGATACGCAGTATTTT. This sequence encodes CASSHGQDTDTQYF.

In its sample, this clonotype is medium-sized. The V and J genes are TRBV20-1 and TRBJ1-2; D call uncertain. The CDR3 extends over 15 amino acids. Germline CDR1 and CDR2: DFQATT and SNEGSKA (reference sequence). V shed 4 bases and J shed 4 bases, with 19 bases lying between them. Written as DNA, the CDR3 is TGCAGTGCTAAAGCGTTGAGTCGGACGGCCTATGGCTACACCTTC. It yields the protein CSAKALSRTAYGYTF.

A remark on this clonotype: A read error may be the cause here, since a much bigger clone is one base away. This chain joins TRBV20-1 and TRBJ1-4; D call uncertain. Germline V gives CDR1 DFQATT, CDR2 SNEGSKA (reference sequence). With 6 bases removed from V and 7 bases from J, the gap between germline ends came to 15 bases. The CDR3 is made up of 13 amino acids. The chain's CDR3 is CSAQTWKGEKLFF. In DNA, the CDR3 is TGCAGTGCGCAGACATGGAAGGGTGAAAAACTGTTTTTT.

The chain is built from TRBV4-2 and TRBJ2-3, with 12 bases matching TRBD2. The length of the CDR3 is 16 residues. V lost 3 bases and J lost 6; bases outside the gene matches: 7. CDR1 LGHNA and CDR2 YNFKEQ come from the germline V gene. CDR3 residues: CASSQGRLAGVDTQYF. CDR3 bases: TGTGCCAGCAGCCAGGGCCGACTAGCGGGGGTGGATACGCAGTATTTT.

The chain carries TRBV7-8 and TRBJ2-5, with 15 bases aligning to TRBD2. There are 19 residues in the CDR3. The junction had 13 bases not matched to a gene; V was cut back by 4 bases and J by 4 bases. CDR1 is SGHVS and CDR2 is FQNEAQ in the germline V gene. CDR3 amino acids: CASSWITGTSGGIRETQYF. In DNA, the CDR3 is TGTGCCAGCAGCTGGATAACCGGGACTAGCGGGGGGATACGAGAGACCCAGTACTTC.

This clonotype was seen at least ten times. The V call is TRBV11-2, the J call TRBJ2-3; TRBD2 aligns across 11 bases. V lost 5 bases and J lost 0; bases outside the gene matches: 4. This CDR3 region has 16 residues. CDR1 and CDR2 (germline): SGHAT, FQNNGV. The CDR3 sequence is CASSVSGRVSTDTQYF. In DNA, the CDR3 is TGTGCCAGCAGCGTTAGCGGGAGGGTGAGCACAGATACGCAGTATTTT.

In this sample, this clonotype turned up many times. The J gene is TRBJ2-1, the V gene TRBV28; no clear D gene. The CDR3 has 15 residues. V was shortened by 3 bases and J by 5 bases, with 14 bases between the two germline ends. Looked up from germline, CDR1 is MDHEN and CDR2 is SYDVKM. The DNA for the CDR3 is TGTGCCAGCAGTTTCGCCCCCGCTCGCCACAATGAGCAGTTCTTC. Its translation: CASSFAPARHNEQFF.

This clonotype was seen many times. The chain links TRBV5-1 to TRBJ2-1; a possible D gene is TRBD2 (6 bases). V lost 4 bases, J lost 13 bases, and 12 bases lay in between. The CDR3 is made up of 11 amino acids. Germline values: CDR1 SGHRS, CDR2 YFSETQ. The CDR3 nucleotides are TGCGCCAGCAGCGCCCAGGGAGGACAGTTCTTC. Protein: CASSAQGGQFF. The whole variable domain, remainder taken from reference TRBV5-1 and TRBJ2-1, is KAGVTQTPRYLIKTRGQQVTLSCSPISGHRSVSWYQQTPGQGLQFLFEYFSETQRNKGNFPGRFSGRQFSNSRSEMNVSTLELGDSALYLCASSAQGGQFFGPGTRLTVL.

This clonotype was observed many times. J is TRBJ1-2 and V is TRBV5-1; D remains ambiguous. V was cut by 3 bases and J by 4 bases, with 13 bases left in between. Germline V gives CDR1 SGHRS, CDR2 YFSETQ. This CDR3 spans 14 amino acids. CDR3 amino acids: CASSSDGVIYGYTF. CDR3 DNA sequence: TGCGCCAGCAGCTCCGACGGGGTTATCTATGGCTACACCTTC.

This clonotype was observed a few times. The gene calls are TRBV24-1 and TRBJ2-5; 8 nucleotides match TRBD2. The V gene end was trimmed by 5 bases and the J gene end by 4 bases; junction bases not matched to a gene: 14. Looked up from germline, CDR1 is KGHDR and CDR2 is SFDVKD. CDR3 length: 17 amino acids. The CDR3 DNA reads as TGTGCCACCAGTGCCGGGCCAAGGCTAGCGGGCGGAGAGACCCAGTACTTC. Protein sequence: CATSAGPRLAGGETQYF.

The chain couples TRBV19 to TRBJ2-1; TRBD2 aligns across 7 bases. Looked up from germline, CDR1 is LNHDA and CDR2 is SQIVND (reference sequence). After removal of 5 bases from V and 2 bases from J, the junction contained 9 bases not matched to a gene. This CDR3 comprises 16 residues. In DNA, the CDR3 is TGTGCCAGTAGTGCGGAAAGCGGGATCACCTACAATGAGCAGTTCTTC. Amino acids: CASSAESGITYNEQFF.

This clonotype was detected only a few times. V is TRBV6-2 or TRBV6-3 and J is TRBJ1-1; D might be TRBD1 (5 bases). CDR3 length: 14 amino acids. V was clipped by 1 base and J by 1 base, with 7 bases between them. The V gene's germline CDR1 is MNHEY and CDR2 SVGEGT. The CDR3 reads CASSYLGTNTEAFF. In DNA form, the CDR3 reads TGTGCCAGCAGTTACTTGGGGACGAACACTGAAGCTTTCTTT.

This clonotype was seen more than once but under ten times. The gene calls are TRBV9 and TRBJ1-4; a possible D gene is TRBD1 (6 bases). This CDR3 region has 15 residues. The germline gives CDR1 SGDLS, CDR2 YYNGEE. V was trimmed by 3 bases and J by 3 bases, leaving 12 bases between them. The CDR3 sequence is CASSAVGQSNEKLFF. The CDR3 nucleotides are TGTGCCAGCAGCGCCGTAGGACAGTCTAATGAAAAACTGTTTTTT.

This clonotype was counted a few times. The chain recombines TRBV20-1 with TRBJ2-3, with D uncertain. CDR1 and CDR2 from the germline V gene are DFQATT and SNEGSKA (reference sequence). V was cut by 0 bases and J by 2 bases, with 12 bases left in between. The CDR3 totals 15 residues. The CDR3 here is CSARDLILATDTQYF. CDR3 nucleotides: TGCAGTGCTAGAGATTTGATTTTGGCCACAGATACGCAGTATTTT.

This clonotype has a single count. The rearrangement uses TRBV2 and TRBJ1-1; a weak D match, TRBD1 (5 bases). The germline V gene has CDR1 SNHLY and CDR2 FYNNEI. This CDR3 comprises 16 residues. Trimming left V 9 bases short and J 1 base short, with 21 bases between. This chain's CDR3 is CARVYWDWASNTEAFF. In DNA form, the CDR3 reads TGTGCCAGAGTCTACTGGGACTGGGCTTCGAACACTGAAGCTTTCTTT.

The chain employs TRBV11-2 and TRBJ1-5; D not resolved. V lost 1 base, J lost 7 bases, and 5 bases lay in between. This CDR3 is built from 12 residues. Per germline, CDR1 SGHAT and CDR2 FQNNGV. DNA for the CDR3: TGTGCCAGCAGCTTAGGGGCCCAGCCCCAGCATTTT. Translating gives CASSLGAQPQHF.

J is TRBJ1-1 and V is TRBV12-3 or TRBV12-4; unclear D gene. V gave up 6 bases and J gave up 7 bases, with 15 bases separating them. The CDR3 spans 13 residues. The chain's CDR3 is CASSKGGLNEAFF. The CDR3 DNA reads TGTGCCAGCAGCAAAGGAGGGCTCAATGAAGCTTTCTTT.

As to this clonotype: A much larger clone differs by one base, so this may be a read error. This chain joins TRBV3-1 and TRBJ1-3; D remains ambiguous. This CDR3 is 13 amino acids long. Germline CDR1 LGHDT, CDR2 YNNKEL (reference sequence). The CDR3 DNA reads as TGTGTCAGCAGCCAAGTGGCGGGAAACACCATATATTTT. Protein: CVSSQVAGNTIYF. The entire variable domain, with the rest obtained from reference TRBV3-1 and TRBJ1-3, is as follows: DTAVSQTPKYLVTQMGNDKSIKCEQNLGHDTMYWYKQDSKKFLKIMFSYNNKELIINETVPNRFSPKSPDKAHLNLHINSLELGDSAVYFCVSSQVAGNTIYFGEGSWLTVV.

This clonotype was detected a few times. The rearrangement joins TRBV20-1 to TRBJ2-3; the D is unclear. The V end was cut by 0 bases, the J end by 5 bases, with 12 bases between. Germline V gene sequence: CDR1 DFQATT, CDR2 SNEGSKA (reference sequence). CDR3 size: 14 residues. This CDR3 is CSARDPRVGDTQYF. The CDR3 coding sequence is TGCAGTGCTAGAGATCCTCGGGTAGGAGATACGCAGTATTTT.

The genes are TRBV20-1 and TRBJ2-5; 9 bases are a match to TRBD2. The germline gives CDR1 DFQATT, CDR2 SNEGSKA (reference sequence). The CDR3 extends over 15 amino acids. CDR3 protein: CSVVLSPAGGETQYF. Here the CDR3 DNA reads TGCAGCGTGGTCCTCAGTCCAGCGGGAGGAGAGACCCAGTACTTC.

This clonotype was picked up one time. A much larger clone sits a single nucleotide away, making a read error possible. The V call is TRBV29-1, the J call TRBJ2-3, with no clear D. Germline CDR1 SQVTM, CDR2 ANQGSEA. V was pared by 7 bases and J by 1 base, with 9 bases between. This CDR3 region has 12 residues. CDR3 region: CSGIGGTDTQYF. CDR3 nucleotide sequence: TGCAGCGGAATAGGAGGCACAGATACGCAGTATTTT.

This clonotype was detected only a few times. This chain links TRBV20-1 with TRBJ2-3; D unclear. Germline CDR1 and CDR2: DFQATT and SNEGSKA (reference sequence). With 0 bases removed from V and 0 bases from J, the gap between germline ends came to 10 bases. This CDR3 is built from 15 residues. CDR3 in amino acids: CSARDLRISTDTQYF. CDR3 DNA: TGCAGTGCTAGAGATTTGAGGATTAGCACAGATACGCAGTATTTT.

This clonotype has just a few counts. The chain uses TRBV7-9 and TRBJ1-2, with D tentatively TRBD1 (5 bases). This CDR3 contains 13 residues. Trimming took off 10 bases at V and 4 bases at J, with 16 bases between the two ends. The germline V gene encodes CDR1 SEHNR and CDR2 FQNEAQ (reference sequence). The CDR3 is CATAQGFGYGYTF. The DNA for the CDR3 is TGTGCCACCGCGCAGGGTTTCGGCTATGGCTACACCTTC.

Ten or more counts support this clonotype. CDR3 in DNA: TGTGCCACCCGGGGGGGGGACACTGAAGCTTTCTTT. This gives the protein CATRGGDTEAFF. The chain employs TRBV3-1 and TRBJ1-1, with D perhaps matching TRBD1 (5 bases). The V end was cut by 10 bases, the J end by 3 bases, with 12 bases between. The germline V gene has CDR1 LGHDT and CDR2 YNNKEL (reference sequence). The CDR3 spans 12 residues.